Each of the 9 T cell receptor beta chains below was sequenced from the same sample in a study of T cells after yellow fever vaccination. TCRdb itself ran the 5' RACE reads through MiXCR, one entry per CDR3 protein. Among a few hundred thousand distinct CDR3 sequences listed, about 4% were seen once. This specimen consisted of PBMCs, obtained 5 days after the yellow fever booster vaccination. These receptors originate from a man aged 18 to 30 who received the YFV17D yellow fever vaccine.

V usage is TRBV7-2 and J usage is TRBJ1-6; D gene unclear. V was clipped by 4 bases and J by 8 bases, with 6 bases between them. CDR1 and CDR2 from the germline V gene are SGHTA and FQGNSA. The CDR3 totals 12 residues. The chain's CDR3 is CASSSRHSPLHF. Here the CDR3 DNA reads TGTGCCAGCAGCTCGAGGCATTCACCCCTCCACTTT.

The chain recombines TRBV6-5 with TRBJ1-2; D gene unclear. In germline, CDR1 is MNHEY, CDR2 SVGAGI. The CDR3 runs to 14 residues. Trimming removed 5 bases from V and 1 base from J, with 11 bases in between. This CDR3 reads CASSGQTVNYGYTF. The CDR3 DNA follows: TGTGCCAGCAGTGGGCAGACCGTTAACTATGGCTACACCTTC.

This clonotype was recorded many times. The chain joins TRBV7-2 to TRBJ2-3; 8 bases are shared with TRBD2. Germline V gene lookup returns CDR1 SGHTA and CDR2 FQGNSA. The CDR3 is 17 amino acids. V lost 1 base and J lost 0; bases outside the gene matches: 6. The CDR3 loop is CASSLVGGGGSTDTQYF. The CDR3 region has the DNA TGTGCCAGCAGCTTAGTGGGCGGCGGGGGGAGCACAGATACGCAGTATTTT.

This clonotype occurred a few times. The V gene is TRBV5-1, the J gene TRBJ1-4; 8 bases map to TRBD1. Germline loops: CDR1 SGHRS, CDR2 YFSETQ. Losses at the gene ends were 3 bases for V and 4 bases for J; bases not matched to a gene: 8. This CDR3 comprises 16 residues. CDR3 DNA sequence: TGCGCCAGCAGCTCTTCAAGACAGGGGAATAATGAAAAACTGTTTTTT. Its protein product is CASSSSRQGNNEKLFF.

CDR3 residues: CATDRGPNTEAFF. DNA for the CDR3: TGTGCCACCGACAGGGGACCGAACACTGAAGCTTTCTTT. The chain has TRBV18 and TRBJ1-1; 8 bases are shared with TRBD1. CDR3 size: 13 residues. CDR1 is KGHSH and CDR2 is LQKENI in the germline V gene. Trimming removed 10 bases from V and 1 base from J; junction bases left unmatched: 5.

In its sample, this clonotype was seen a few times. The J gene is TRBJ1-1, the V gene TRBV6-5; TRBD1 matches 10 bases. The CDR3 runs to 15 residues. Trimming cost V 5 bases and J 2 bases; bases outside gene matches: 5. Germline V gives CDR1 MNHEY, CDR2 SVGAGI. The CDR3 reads CASSRDRGLNTEAFF. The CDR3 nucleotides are TGTGCCAGCAGTCGCGACAGGGGGCTTAACACTGAAGCTTTCTTT.

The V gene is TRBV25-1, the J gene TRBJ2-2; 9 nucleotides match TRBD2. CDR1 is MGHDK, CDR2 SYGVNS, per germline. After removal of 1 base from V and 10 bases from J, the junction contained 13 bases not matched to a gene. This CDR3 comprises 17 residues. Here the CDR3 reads CASSELGGGASIAELFF. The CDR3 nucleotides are TGTGCCAGCAGTGAATTGGGCGGGGGGGCCAGTATTGCGGAGCTGTTTTTT.

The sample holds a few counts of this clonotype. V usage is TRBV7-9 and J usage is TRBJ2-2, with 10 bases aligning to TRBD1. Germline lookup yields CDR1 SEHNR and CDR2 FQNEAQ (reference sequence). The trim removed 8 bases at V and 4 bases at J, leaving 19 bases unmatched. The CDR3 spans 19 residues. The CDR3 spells CASSTYRDRGYRSTGELFF. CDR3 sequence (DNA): TGTGCCAGCTCGACTTACCGGGACAGGGGTTATAGAAGCACCGGGGAGCTGTTTTTT.

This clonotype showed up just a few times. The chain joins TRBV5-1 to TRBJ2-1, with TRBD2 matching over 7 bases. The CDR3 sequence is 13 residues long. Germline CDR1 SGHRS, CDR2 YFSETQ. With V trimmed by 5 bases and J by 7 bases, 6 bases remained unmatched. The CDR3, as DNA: TGCGCCAGCAGGGGGGAGGGGTTGAATGAGCAGTTCTTC. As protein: CASRGEGLNEQFF.